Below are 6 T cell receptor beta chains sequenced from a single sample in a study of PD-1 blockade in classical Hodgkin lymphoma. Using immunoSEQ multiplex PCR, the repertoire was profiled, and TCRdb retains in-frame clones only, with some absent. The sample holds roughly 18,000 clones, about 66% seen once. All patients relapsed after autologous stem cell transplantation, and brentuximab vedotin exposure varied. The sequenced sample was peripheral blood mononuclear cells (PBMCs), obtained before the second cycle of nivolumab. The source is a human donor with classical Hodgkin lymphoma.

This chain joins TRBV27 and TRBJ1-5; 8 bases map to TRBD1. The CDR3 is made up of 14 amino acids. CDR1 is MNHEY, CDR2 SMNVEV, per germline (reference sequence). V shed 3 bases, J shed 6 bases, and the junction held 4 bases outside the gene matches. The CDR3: CASSFTGGVQPQHF. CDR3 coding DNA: TGTGCCAGCAGTTTTACAGGGGGAGTTCAGCCCCAGCATTTT.

In DNA, the CDR3 is TGTGCCAGCAGCCCCGGGGCTAGCGAGTTCTACGAGCAGTACTTC. Protein product: CASSPGASEFYEQYF. This chain links TRBV11-2 with TRBJ2-7; weak D call: TRBD2 (6 bases). The CDR3 extends over 15 amino acids. CDR1 and CDR2 (germline): SGHAT, FQNNGV. Trimming took off 5 bases at V and 3 bases at J, with 17 bases between the two ends. Combining the CDR3 with reference TRBV11-2 and TRBJ2-7 gives the whole variable domain EAGVAQSPRYKIIEKRQSVAFWCNPISGHATLYWYQQILGQGPKLLIQFQNNGVVDDSQLPKDRFSAERLKGVDSTLKIQPAKLEDSAVYLCASSPGASEFYEQYFGPGTRLTVT.

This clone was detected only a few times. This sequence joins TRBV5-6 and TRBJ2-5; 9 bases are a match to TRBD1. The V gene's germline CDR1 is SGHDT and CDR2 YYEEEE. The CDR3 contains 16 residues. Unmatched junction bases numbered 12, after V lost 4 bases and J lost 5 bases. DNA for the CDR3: TGTGCCAGCAGCGACGGGACAGGGTTCAATGTGGAGACCCAGTACTTC. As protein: CASSDGTGFNVETQYF.

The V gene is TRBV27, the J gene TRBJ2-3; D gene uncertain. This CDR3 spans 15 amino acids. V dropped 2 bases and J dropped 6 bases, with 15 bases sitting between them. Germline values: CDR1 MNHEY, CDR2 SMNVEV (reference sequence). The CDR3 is CASSLNPLGSDTQYF. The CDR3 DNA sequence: TGTGCCAGCAGTTTAAACCCTTTAGGGTCGGATACGCAGTATTTT.

The CDR3 region is CSVGSAGDGYTF. CDR3 bases: TGCAGCGTTGGTTCTGCAGGAGATGGCTACACCTTC. The V and J genes are TRBV29-1 and TRBJ1-2; D gene uncertain. The V and J ends lost 4 bases and 6 bases respectively, with 12 bases between them. Germline V lookup: CDR1 SQVTM, CDR2 ANQGSEA. CDR3 length equals 12 residues.

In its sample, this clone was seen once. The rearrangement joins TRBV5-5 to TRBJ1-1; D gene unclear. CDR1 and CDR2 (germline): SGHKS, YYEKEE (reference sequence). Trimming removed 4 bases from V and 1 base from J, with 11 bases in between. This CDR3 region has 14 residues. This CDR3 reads CASSPNDGNTEAFF. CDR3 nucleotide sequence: TGTGCCAGCAGCCCGAACGATGGGAACACTGAAGCTTTCTTT.